The rows below give T cell receptor beta chains drawn from one sample of a study of blood T cell repertoires in COVID-19. Sequenced by immunoSEQ multiplex PCR; TCRdb stores in-frame clones only, minus some. The data contain more than 95,000 clones, about 83% of them singletons. The sequenced material came from peripheral blood. The source is an older man with acute or convalescent COVID-19. Both conserved end residues are part of each CDR3. The order of the fields is V gene, clone size, CDR3 length, J gene, D gene, CDR3 DNA, CDR3 protein. D genes are given only for firm matches. Clone size is given for some rows only: seen once, a few or many times, or a class if the clone is expanded.

v_gene: TRBV6-5; abundance: .; len: 14; j_gene: TRBJ2-7; d_gene: TRBD1; CDR3nt: TGTGCCAGCAGTTACAACAGGGGGCTTGACGAGCAGTACTTC; CDR3aa: CASSYNRGLDEQYF
v_gene: TRBV19; abundance: .; len: 14; j_gene: TRBJ1-2; d_gene: .; CDR3nt: TGTGCCAGTAGTGGTAGTTCAGTGAGGAGTGGCTACACCTTC; CDR3aa: CASSGSSVRSGYTF
v_gene: TRBV2; abundance: .; len: 16; j_gene: TRBJ2-2; d_gene: .; CDR3nt: TGTGCCAGCTCCCTAGACCCGCGAGCGAACACCGGGGAGCTGTTTTTT; CDR3aa: CASSLDPRANTGELFF
v_gene: TRBV2; abundance: once; len: 13; j_gene: TRBJ2-4; d_gene: .; CDR3nt: TGTGCCAGCAGGGTACTAGCCAAAAACATTCAGTACTTC; CDR3aa: CASRVLAKNIQYF
v_gene: TRBV7-8; abundance: .; len: 16; j_gene: TRBJ2-3; d_gene: TRBD2; CDR3nt: TGTGCCAGCAGCTTATTGATGGCGGGGGGGACAGATACGCAGTATTTT; CDR3aa: CASSLLMAGGTDTQYF
v_gene: TRBV15; abundance: .; len: 17; j_gene: TRBJ2-3; d_gene: TRBD2; CDR3nt: TGTGCCACCAGCAGATCATGGACTAGCGGGGTCACAGATACGCAGTATTTT; CDR3aa: CATSRSWTSGVTDTQYF
v_gene: TRBV27; abundance: .; len: 16; j_gene: TRBJ2-7; d_gene: .; CDR3nt: TGTGCCAGCAGTCCATCTCTTGGCGGGGAAACCTACGAGCAGTACTTC; CDR3aa: CASSPSLGGETYEQYF
v_gene: TRBV19; abundance: .; len: 14; j_gene: TRBJ2-7; d_gene: TRBD1; CDR3nt: TGTGCCAGTAGGGGGACAGGGGGTCCCTACGAGCAGTACTTC; CDR3aa: CASRGTGGPYEQYF
v_gene: TRBV27; abundance: .; len: 19; j_gene: TRBJ1-1; d_gene: TRBD1; CDR3nt: TGTGCCAGCAGTTCCCGGCGACAGGGGGCGCATGGACTGGGAGGTGAAGCTTTCTTT; CDR3aa: CASSSRRQGAHGLGGEAFF
v_gene: TRBV4-1; abundance: .; len: 14; j_gene: TRBJ2-2; d_gene: .; CDR3nt: TGCGCCCATTCGGCACTAGTAAACACCGGGGAGCTGTTTTTT; CDR3aa: CAHSALVNTGELFF
v_gene: TRBV19; abundance: few; len: 14; j_gene: TRBJ1-4; d_gene: TRBD1; CDR3nt: TGTGCCAGTAGTATAAGGACAGGGGACGAAAAACTGTTTTTT; CDR3aa: CASSIRTGDEKLFF
v_gene: TRBV7-9; abundance: .; len: 11; j_gene: TRBJ2-5; d_gene: .; CDR3nt: TGTGCCAGCAGCTGGGCTGAGACCCAGTACTTC; CDR3aa: CASSWAETQYF
v_gene: TRBV11-2; abundance: .; len: 14; j_gene: TRBJ2-7; d_gene: TRBD1; CDR3nt: TGTGCCAGCAGTACCGGGACAGGGACCTACGAGCAGTACTTC; CDR3aa: CASSTGTGTYEQYF
v_gene: TRBV19; abundance: .; len: 12; j_gene: TRBJ2-1; d_gene: .; CDR3nt: TGTGCCACTAAGGACAATTACAATGAGCAGTTCTTC; CDR3aa: CATKDNYNEQFF
v_gene: TRBV7-9; abundance: .; len: 18; j_gene: TRBJ1-5; d_gene: TRBD1; CDR3nt: TGTGCCAGCAGCTACGCCCCGACAGGGGGCAGCGGCAATCAGCCCCAGCATTTT; CDR3aa: CASSYAPTGGSGNQPQHF
v_gene: TRBV30; abundance: .; len: 15; j_gene: TRBJ1-5; d_gene: .; CDR3nt: TGTGCCTGGAGTGGGGCCACTGGGAGCAATCAGCCCCAGCATTTT; CDR3aa: CAWSGATGSNQPQHF
v_gene: TRBV5-4; abundance: .; len: 15; j_gene: TRBJ2-5; d_gene: .; CDR3nt: TGTGCCAGCAGCCCACCTGGGACTGGGACAGAGACCCAGTACTTC; CDR3aa: CASSPPGTGTETQYF
v_gene: TRBV6-6; abundance: .; len: 13; j_gene: TRBJ1-5; d_gene: TRBD1; CDR3nt: TGTGCCAGCAAGGACAGGGACGGACAGCCCCAGCATTTT; CDR3aa: CASKDRDGQPQHF
v_gene: TRBV30; abundance: .; len: 15; j_gene: TRBJ1-1; d_gene: TRBD1; CDR3nt: TGTGCCTGGAGTTCCCGAGGGACAGGGAGATATGAAGCTTTCTTT; CDR3aa: CAWSSRGTGRYEAFF
v_gene: TRBV6-6; abundance: .; len: 14; j_gene: TRBJ2-7; d_gene: TRBD2; CDR3nt: TGTGCCAGCAGTTATGCTAGCGGGAGATACGAGCAGTACTTC; CDR3aa: CASSYASGRYEQYF
v_gene: TRBV7-8; abundance: .; len: 13; j_gene: TRBJ1-2; d_gene: .; CDR3nt: TGTGCCAGCAGCCGGGGGCGTAACTATGGCTACACCTTC; CDR3aa: CASSRGRNYGYTF
v_gene: TRBV3-1/TRBV3-2; abundance: few; len: 15; j_gene: TRBJ2-5; d_gene: .; CDR3nt: TGTGCCAGCAGCCGGGGTCGGGGGTACCAAGAGACCCAGTACTTC; CDR3aa: CASSRGRGYQETQYF
v_gene: TRBV28; abundance: few; len: 15; j_gene: TRBJ1-1; d_gene: .; CDR3nt: TGTGCCAGCAGTTTGCCGGCTAGTCTGAACACTGAAGCTTTCTTT; CDR3aa: CASSLPASLNTEAFF
v_gene: TRBV11-2; abundance: .; len: 13; j_gene: TRBJ2-5; d_gene: .; CDR3nt: TGTGCCAGCAGCTTCGGGGGTTCAGAGACCCAGTACTTC; CDR3aa: CASSFGGSETQYF
v_gene: TRBV24-1; abundance: .; len: 15; j_gene: TRBJ1-3; d_gene: .; CDR3nt: TGTGCCACCAGTGATTCCCAAGACAGCCTAAACACCATATATTTT; CDR3aa: CATSDSQDSLNTIYF
v_gene: TRBV2; abundance: .; len: 15; j_gene: TRBJ1-4; d_gene: .; CDR3nt: TGTGCCAGCAGGGGGAGGAGTGAATACAATGAAAAACTGTTTTTT; CDR3aa: CASRGRSEYNEKLFF
v_gene: TRBV2; abundance: .; len: 15; j_gene: TRBJ2-7; d_gene: .; CDR3nt: TGTGCCAGCAGTGAAGCTTGGGGGGTGGCCTACGAGCAGTACTTC; CDR3aa: CASSEAWGVAYEQYF
v_gene: TRBV15; abundance: .; len: 19; j_gene: TRBJ1-4; d_gene: TRBD1; CDR3nt: TGTGCCACCAGCAGAGGAATCCGGGACAGGGTCTGGGTTGTTGAAAAACTGTTTTTT; CDR3aa: CATSRGIRDRVWVVEKLFF
v_gene: TRBV3-1/TRBV3-2; abundance: .; len: 18; j_gene: TRBJ2-1; d_gene: TRBD2; CDR3nt: TGTGCCAGCAGCCAAGAGGAGGGCCCCGGCGGGGGTAGGGATGAGCAGTTCTTC; CDR3aa: CASSQEEGPGGGRDEQFF
v_gene: TRBV28; abundance: .; len: 18; j_gene: TRBJ2-3; d_gene: TRBD2; CDR3nt: TGTGCCAGCAGTTCACGACTAGCGGGAGGGCCGGTCACAGATACGCAGTATTTT; CDR3aa: CASSSRLAGGPVTDTQYF
v_gene: TRBV24-1; abundance: .; len: 14; j_gene: TRBJ2-3; d_gene: TRBD2; CDR3nt: TGTGCCACCAGTGCCTCGGGGGGGGCAGATACGCAGTATTTT; CDR3aa: CATSASGGADTQYF
v_gene: TRBV28; abundance: .; len: 15; j_gene: TRBJ2-5; d_gene: TRBD1; CDR3nt: TGTGCCAGCAGTTCACCCGGGACAGGGGAAGAGACCCAGTACTTC; CDR3aa: CASSSPGTGEETQYF
v_gene: TRBV2; abundance: once; len: 11; j_gene: TRBJ1-1; d_gene: .; CDR3nt: TGTGCCAGCAGTCCAGTGGCTGAAGCTTTCTTT; CDR3aa: CASSPVAEAFF
v_gene: TRBV7-3; abundance: .; len: 16; j_gene: TRBJ2-1; d_gene: .; CDR3nt: TGTGCCAGCAGCTTAATTGCGGGACCCTCCTACAATGAGCAGTTCTTC; CDR3aa: CASSLIAGPSYNEQFF
v_gene: TRBV6-2/TRBV6-3; abundance: once; len: 16; j_gene: TRBJ2-5; d_gene: TRBD2; CDR3nt: TGTGCCAGCAGTGCCCTACTAGCGGTAACACAAGAGACCCAGTACTTC; CDR3aa: CASSALLAVTQETQYF
v_gene: TRBV4-1; abundance: .; len: 15; j_gene: TRBJ2-2; d_gene: TRBD1; CDR3nt: TGCGCCAGCAGCCTGATTGACAGGGACCCCGGGGAGCTGTTTTTT; CDR3aa: CASSLIDRDPGELFF
v_gene: TRBV18; abundance: .; len: 13; j_gene: TRBJ2-1; d_gene: .; CDR3nt: TGTGCCAGCTCACTACGAGAAGACAATGAGCAGTTCTTC; CDR3aa: CASSLREDNEQFF
v_gene: TRBV5-1; abundance: .; len: 14; j_gene: TRBJ2-7; d_gene: .; CDR3nt: TGCGCCAGCAGCTTGAAACTTTCGGGCTACGAGCAGTACTTC; CDR3aa: CASSLKLSGYEQYF
v_gene: TRBV9; abundance: .; len: 14; j_gene: TRBJ1-4; d_gene: TRBD1; CDR3nt: TGTGCCAGCAGCGTAGGGACAGGGGATGAAAAACTGTTTTTT; CDR3aa: CASSVGTGDEKLFF
v_gene: TRBV15; abundance: .; len: 11; j_gene: TRBJ2-1; d_gene: .; CDR3nt: TGTGCCACCAGCGGGGGGAATGAGCAGTTCTTC; CDR3aa: CATSGGNEQFF
v_gene: TRBV15; abundance: .; len: 17; j_gene: TRBJ2-1; d_gene: TRBD2; CDR3nt: TGTGCCACCAGGATAGCGGGGGGGCCAATATCGTACAATGAGCAGTTCTTC; CDR3aa: CATRIAGGPISYNEQFF